The clone carrying this T cell receptor (beta chain) was detected many times. As yet, its antigen is unknown. The data are from a study of identical twins. The germline gives CDR1 SQVTM, CDR2 ANQGSEA. V lost 6 bases and J lost 7; bases outside the gene matches: 8. This CDR3 comprises 14 residues. Using its own MiXCR run on the 5' RACE reads, TCRdb lists one record per CDR3 protein. The data contain about 720,000 distinct CDR3 sequences, approximately 9% of them singletons. Study conclusions and caveats: Abundant beta clonotypes from cord blood had fewer insertions, unlike memory repertoires, which showed none. When twins shared out-of-frame alpha sequences, those sequences had excess low generation probability.

The sample was also linked to a second study, of yellow fever vaccine responses in identical twins. This second study notes: In identical twins, vaccine T cell responses appeared partly shared and partly individual.

The rearrangement joins TRBV29-1 to TRBJ2-1, with 11 nucleotides matching TRBD1. Sequenced material: PBMCs. The origin of this receptor is a woman aged 18 to 35 in good health. CDR3 nucleotides: TGCAGCGTCCTAACCGGGACAGGGGGGAATGAGCAGTTCTTC. This encodes CSVLTGTGGNEQFF.